This is a list of T cell receptor beta chains from one sample in a study of spatial heterogeneity in lung cancer. TCRdb itself ran the 5' RACE reads through MiXCR, one entry per CDR3 protein. The top ten hold about 5% of the sample, which has about 23,000 distinct CDR3 sequences, about 4.7% seen once. The material sequenced was PBMCs, taken at surgery. These receptors originate from a male donor with early-stage non-small cell lung cancer. The CDR3 runs from the conserved cysteine through the conserved F or W. D genes are given only for firm matches. The size entry gives how often the clone was seen (once, few, many) or a class if it is expanded.

v_gene: TRBV3-1
j_gene: TRBJ2-3
abundance: many
d_gene: .
CDR3aa: CASSQVAGGSTDTQYF
CDR3nt: TGTGCCAGCAGCCAAGTCGCCGGCGGGTCCACAGATACGCAGTATTTT

v_gene: TRBV20-1
j_gene: TRBJ1-2
abundance: many
d_gene: TRBD1
CDR3aa: CSARDEGTGADGYTF
CDR3nt: TGCAGTGCTAGAGATGAGGGGACAGGGGCAGATGGCTACACCTTC

v_gene: TRBV4-2
j_gene: TRBJ2-3
abundance: many
d_gene: .
CDR3aa: CASSQGRDTDTQYF
CDR3nt: TGTGCCAGCAGCCAGGGGCGGGACACAGATACGCAGTATTTT

v_gene: TRBV7-2
j_gene: TRBJ2-1
abundance: many
d_gene: TRBD1
CDR3aa: CASNRQGPYNEQFF
CDR3nt: TGTGCCAGCAACAGACAGGGTCCCTACAATGAGCAGTTCTTC

v_gene: TRBV7-9
j_gene: TRBJ1-6
abundance: many
d_gene: .
CDR3aa: CASSPTVDYNSPLHF
CDR3nt: TGTGCCAGCAGCCCGACAGTTGATTATAATTCACCCCTCCACTTT

v_gene: TRBV4-3
j_gene: TRBJ2-6
abundance: many
d_gene: TRBD1
CDR3aa: CASSQDSNRGSGANVLTF
CDR3nt: TGCGCCAGCAGCCAAGATAGTAACAGGGGGTCCGGGGCCAACGTCCTGACTTTC

v_gene: TRBV5-1
j_gene: TRBJ2-2
abundance: medium-sized
d_gene: TRBD1
CDR3aa: CASSLGTGTNTGELFF
CDR3nt: TGCGCCAGCAGCTTAGGGACAGGGACGAACACCGGGGAGCTGTTTTTT

v_gene: TRBV7-9
j_gene: TRBJ2-7
abundance: many
d_gene: .
CDR3aa: CASSFISRAEQYF
CDR3nt: TGTGCCAGCAGCTTTATATCCAGGGCCGAGCAGTACTTC

v_gene: TRBV30
j_gene: TRBJ1-3
abundance: many
d_gene: .
CDR3aa: CAWSGISGNTIYF
CDR3nt: TGTGCCTGGTCAGGAATCTCTGGAAACACCATATATTTT

v_gene: TRBV7-2
j_gene: TRBJ2-1
abundance: medium-sized
d_gene: TRBD2
CDR3aa: CASSLSSSGRAHEQFF
CDR3nt: TGTGCCAGCAGCTTATCGTCTAGCGGGAGGGCCCATGAGCAGTTCTTC

v_gene: TRBV3-1
j_gene: TRBJ2-1
abundance: many
d_gene: .
CDR3aa: CASRPSRRGEQFF
CDR3nt: TGTGCCAGCAGACCCTCGCGGAGGGGCGAGCAGTTCTTC

v_gene: TRBV12-3/TRBV12-4
j_gene: TRBJ1-2
abundance: few
d_gene: .
CDR3aa: CASSITEGVNVDTF
CDR3nt: TGTGCCAGCAGTATTACCGAGGGGGTTAATGTTGACACCTTC

v_gene: TRBV7-7
j_gene: TRBJ2-2
abundance: many
d_gene: .
CDR3aa: CASSLGGVHTGELFF
CDR3nt: TGTGCCAGCAGCTTAGGTGGGGTCCACACCGGGGAGCTGTTTTTT

v_gene: TRBV20-1
j_gene: TRBJ2-1
abundance: many
d_gene: TRBD2
CDR3aa: CSARAQRTSGRTPYNEQFF
CDR3nt: TGCAGTGCTAGAGCCCAAAGGACTAGCGGGAGGACCCCATACAATGAGCAGTTCTTC

v_gene: TRBV2
j_gene: TRBJ2-1
abundance: many
d_gene: TRBD2
CDR3aa: CASSKGTSGGDEQFF
CDR3nt: TGTGCCAGCAGTAAAGGGACTAGCGGGGGCGATGAGCAGTTCTTC

v_gene: TRBV7-9
j_gene: TRBJ1-4
abundance: many
d_gene: .
CDR3aa: CASSLGRAATNEKLFF
CDR3nt: TGTGCCAGCAGCTTAGGTCGGGCGGCAACTAATGAAAAACTGTTTTTT

v_gene: TRBV5-8
j_gene: TRBJ2-2
abundance: few
d_gene: .
CDR3aa: CASSLFGGPNTGELFF
CDR3nt: TGTGCCAGCAGCTTGTTTGGGGGCCCGAACACCGGGGAGCTGTTTTTT

v_gene: TRBV6-6
j_gene: TRBJ1-3
abundance: many
d_gene: .
CDR3aa: CASSWTVSGNTIYF
CDR3nt: TGTGCCAGCAGTTGGACAGTCTCTGGAAACACCATATATTTT

v_gene: TRBV11-2
j_gene: TRBJ2-3
abundance: many
d_gene: TRBD2
CDR3aa: CASSLILATSGSLDTQYF
CDR3nt: TGTGCCAGCAGCTTAATACTCGCGACTAGCGGGAGTCTGGATACGCAGTATTTT

v_gene: TRBV18
j_gene: TRBJ1-5
abundance: many
d_gene: TRBD1
CDR3aa: CASSPPNRGDQPQHF
CDR3nt: TGTGCCAGCTCACCGCCCAACAGGGGGGACCAGCCCCAGCATTTT